Given below is one T cell receptor beta chain in context. This CDR3 is 14 amino acids long. Per germline, CDR1 MNHEY and CDR2 SMNVEV (reference sequence). Trimming cost V 5 bases and J 2 bases; bases outside gene matches: 2. The method was immunoSEQ multiplex PCR; TCRdb's version includes in-frame clones alone and lacks a portion of them. In the table there are about 260,000 clones, 70% to 90% of which are singletons. These data are taken from a study of blood T cell repertoires in COVID-19. The source of this sequence is a woman aged 55-69 years with COVID-19, enrolled during active disease. This rearrangement joins TRBV27 to TRBJ1-5, with 8 bases that match TRBD1. The sequenced sample was peripheral blood. The CDR3 loop reads CASSVQGGNQPQHF. The CDR3 nucleotides are TGTGCCAGCAGTGTACAGGGGGGCAATCAGCCCCAGCATTTT.